This T cell receptor beta chain was captured in a study of cytomegalovirus exposure and HLA in healthy donors. General observations from the study: It was reported that the classifier diagnosed cytomegalovirus status with high specificity and sensitivity in both the original and validation cohorts.

The study ran its PCR with 60 Vbeta and 13 Jbeta primers. TCRdb's copy holds only in-frame clones and misses some; the assay was immunoSEQ multiplex PCR. The sample contains 220,000 or so clones, 65% to 75% of which appear only once. V was trimmed by 6 bases and J by 2 bases, leaving 13 bases between them. Germline-derived CDR1 and CDR2 are MNHEY and SVGAGI. The CDR3 length is 14 residues. Note on this clone: The antigen remains unidentified.

The clonotype was recovered from a woman aged 25 to 45 in good health and CMV-seronegative. The chain links TRBV6-5 to TRBJ1-2, with no clear D. Sequencing was done on a sample of PBMCs. In DNA form, the CDR3 reads TGTGCCAGCAGGGAGGGAGGTGCGAACTATGGCTACACCTTC. Translating gives CASREGGANYGYTF.